A single sample gave rise to the 13 T cell receptor beta chains below, sequenced in a study of T cell responses to AZD1222 COVID-19 vaccine (dated by TCRdb to the early 2020s). The library was generated by the immunoSEQ multiplex PCR assay. TCRdb retrieved this table from immuneACCESS and kept in-frame rearrangements only. Not all clones are present; in checked studies, unresolved V genes account for under half, and no reason is known for the remainder. The sample contains 98,000 or so clones, roughly 84% of them found a single time. The ten top clones hold approximately 3.3% of the sample. The intended sense of this specimen's time point label: baseline before first vaccination. Sequences were derived from peripheral blood, sampled on day 0 of AZD1222 vaccination. Receptor source: an adult in good health.

The V gene is TRBV5-1, the J gene TRBJ1-3; D unclear. CDR1 and CDR2 from the germline V gene are SGHRS and YFSETQ. The CDR3 length is 14 residues. V was trimmed by 6 bases and J by 4 bases, leaving 14 bases between them. The CDR3 DNA reads as TGCGCCAGCAACTCCGGAGGGTCAGGAAACACCATATATTTT. Residues: CASNSGGSGNTIYF. The complete variable domain, with remaining parts taken from reference TRBV5-1 and TRBJ1-3, reads KAGVTQTPRYLIKTRGQQVTLSCSPISGHRSVSWYQQTPGQGLQFLFEYFSETQRNKGNFPGRFSGRQFSNSRSEMNVSTLELGDSALYLCASNSGGSGNTIYFGEGSWLTVV.

This chain links TRBV5-1 with TRBJ1-1; D might be TRBD1 (6 bases). The germline V and J ends were trimmed by 7 bases and 4 bases, with 17 bases remaining between them. Germline V gene lookup returns CDR1 SGHRS and CDR2 YFSETQ. CDR3 length equals 14 residues. The CDR3 is CASLALPGATEAFF. Written as DNA, the CDR3 is TGCGCCAGCTTAGCCCTCCCGGGGGCCACTGAAGCTTTCTTT.

The chain couples TRBV2 to TRBJ1-1; D gene uncertain. Germline V gives CDR1 SNHLY, CDR2 FYNNEI. The V end lost 7 bases, the J end lost 8 bases, and 17 bases lay between the germline ends. The CDR3 loop spans 13 amino acids. CDR3 region: CASIEQREEEAFF. The CDR3 DNA sequence: TGTGCCAGCATAGAACAGAGGGAGGAGGAAGCTTTCTTT.

V is TRBV12-3 or TRBV12-4 and J is TRBJ1-2; possibly TRBD1 for D (5 bases). The length of the CDR3 is 12 residues. Trimming removed 5 bases at V and 2 bases at J, with 6 bases between. The CDR3 is CASSQGNYGYTF. In nucleotides, the CDR3 is TGTGCCAGCAGTCAGGGAAACTATGGCTACACCTTC.

This clone was picked up a small number of times. The chain recombines TRBV7-9 with TRBJ2-1; D gene ambiguous. V was clipped by 5 bases and J by 7 bases, with 15 bases between them. The CDR3 spans 14 residues. The V gene's germline CDR1 is SEHNR and CDR2 FQNEAQ (reference sequence). The CDR3 loop is CASSPLSYMNEQFF. The CDR3 bases are TGTGCCAGCAGCCCCTTGAGTTACATGAATGAGCAGTTCTTC.

The chain joins TRBV5-1 to TRBJ1-1; D is perhaps TRBD1 (6 bases). Germline V gene lookup returns CDR1 SGHRS and CDR2 YFSETQ. There are 14 residues in the CDR3. V was trimmed by 0 bases and J by 7 bases, leaving 13 bases between them. CDR3 sequence reads: CASSLAGGAGEAFF. The CDR3 DNA sequence: TGCGCCAGCAGCTTGGCGGGGGGGGCCGGTGAAGCTTTCTTT.

The chain employs TRBV2 and TRBJ1-5, with a tentative D call TRBD1 (6 bases). CDR3 length: 16 residues. Germline V gene lookup returns CDR1 SNHLY and CDR2 FYNNEI. With 4 bases removed from V and 3 bases from J, the gap between germline ends came to 16 bases. The CDR3 bases are TGTGCCAGCAGTGGAGTTGGCAGGGGTACCAATCAGCCCCAGCATTTT. Protein sequence: CASSGVGRGTNQPQHF.

The V and J genes are TRBV28 and TRBJ2-2; TRBD2 agrees at 7 bases. V gave up 1 base and J gave up 4 bases; unmatched junction bases: 6. The length of the CDR3 is 16 residues. Germline V lookup: CDR1 MDHEN, CDR2 SYDVKM. Here the CDR3 reads CASSLSELAATGELFF. In nucleotides, the CDR3 is TGTGCCAGCAGTTTATCTGAGCTAGCGGCCACCGGGGAGCTGTTTTTT.

The V and J genes are TRBV11-2 and TRBJ1-1, with a possible D match to TRBD1 (5 bases). V was pared by 5 bases and J by 4 bases, with 17 bases between. CDR1 is SGHAT and CDR2 is FQNNGV in the germline V gene. CDR3 length equals 15 residues. The CDR3 reads CASSPSFVGGTEAFF. The CDR3 nucleotides read TGTGCCAGCAGCCCAAGTTTTGTGGGGGGCACTGAAGCTTTCTTT.

The genes are TRBV18 and TRBJ2-7; weak D call: TRBD2 (5 bases). There are 13 residues in the CDR3. Germline V gene sequence: CDR1 KGHSH, CDR2 LQKENI. The ends were cut back, 2 bases at V and 4 bases at J, with 9 bases in the middle. CDR3 sequence (DNA): TGTGCCAGCTCACCAGATTCGGGGTACGAGCAGTACTTC. Its translation: CASSPDSGYEQYF.

There are a few counts of this clone. This specimen includes other DNA sequences encoding the same CDR3. This rearrangement joins TRBV18 to TRBJ2-7; perhaps TRBD1 as D (5 bases). Trimming pared 3 bases from V and 2 bases from J, leaving 11 bases between. The CDR3 is 14 amino acids. The germline V gene has CDR1 KGHSH and CDR2 LQKENI. The CDR3 region is CASSPPGQTYEQYF. The CDR3 coding sequence is TGTGCCAGCTCACCTCCCGGACAAACCTACGAGCAGTACTTC.

This chain uses TRBV6-5 with TRBJ1-2, with D unresolved. The CDR3 contains 13 residues. Deletions cut 2 bases from V and 9 bases from J, with 13 bases between. The V gene's germline CDR1 is MNHEY and CDR2 SVGAGI. The CDR3 coding sequence is TGTGCCAGCAGTTACCAAACCCCCCTCCGCTACACCTTC. This codes for CASSYQTPLRYTF.

The rearrangement links TRBV19 to TRBJ1-1, with unresolved D. CDR1 is LNHDA and CDR2 is SQIVND in the germline V gene (reference sequence). Trimming pared 3 bases from V and 2 bases from J, leaving 7 bases between. The CDR3 runs 13 residues. CDR3 loop: CASSIRENTEAFF. The DNA for the CDR3 is TGTGCCAGTAGTATTCGGGAAAACACTGAAGCTTTCTTT.